These 18 T cell receptor beta chains came from one sample sequenced in a study of blood T cell repertoires in COVID-19. Profiled with immunoSEQ multiplex PCR; TCRdb holds only in-frame clones, not every one. The profile shows 200,000 to 250,000 clones, approximately 81% of them singletons. Material: peripheral blood. Receptor source: a woman aged 55-70 years who had recovered from COVID-19.

The chain uses TRBV15 and TRBJ2-5; 7 bases fit TRBD2. Germline V gene data show CDR1 as LNHNV and CDR2 as YYDKDF (reference sequence). The V gene end was trimmed by 3 bases and the J gene end by 5 bases; junction bases not matched to a gene: 6. The CDR3 has 14 amino acids. CDR3 nucleotides: TGTGCCACCAGCAGGGGGGGGAAAGGGGAGACCCAGTACTTC. As protein: CATSRGGKGETQYF.

A few counts support this clone. The CDR3 sequence is CASSGGMAAGELFF. The CDR3, as DNA: TGTGCCAGCTCAGGCGGCATGGCGGCCGGGGAGCTGTTTTTT. The chain combines TRBV18 with TRBJ2-2, with no clear D. V lost 5 bases, J lost 6 bases, and 13 bases lay in between. Germline V gives CDR1 KGHSH, CDR2 LQKENI. This CDR3 is built from 14 residues.

The genes are TRBV6-2 or TRBV6-3 and TRBJ2-1; 10 bases map to TRBD1. The junction had 7 bases not matched to a gene; V was cut back by 4 bases and J by 7 bases. Germline CDR1 MNHEY, CDR2 SVGEGT. This CDR3 contains 15 residues. The CDR3 region is CASSSDRGRGNEQFF. In DNA form, the CDR3 reads TGTGCCAGCAGTTCAGACAGGGGGCGCGGGAATGAGCAGTTCTTC.

J is TRBJ2-7 and V is TRBV4-1; 16 positions agree with TRBD2. CDR1 MGHRA and CDR2 YSYEKL come from the germline V gene. V dropped 9 bases and J dropped 0; count of bases not matched to a gene: 8. This CDR3 is built from 17 residues. The CDR3 reads CASSRGLAGGYSYEQYF. The CDR3 nucleotides read TGCGCCAGTTCCAGGGGACTAGCGGGGGGGTACTCCTACGAGCAGTACTTC.

This clone came up a few times. The genes are TRBV3-1 (or the pseudogene TRBV3-2) and TRBJ2-5; 7 bases are shared with TRBD2. The CDR3 spans 15 residues. The V and J ends lost 1 base and 3 bases, in that order; junction bases with no gene match: 5. The V gene's germline CDR1 is LGHDT and CDR2 YNNKEL (reference sequence). The CDR3 loop reads CASSQGRGGEETQYF. The DNA for the CDR3 is TGTGCCAGCAGCCAAGGACGGGGAGGGGAAGAGACCCAGTACTTC.

The chain joins TRBV5-6 to TRBJ2-2; 9 bases match TRBD1. There are 15 residues in the CDR3. Per the germline V gene, CDR1 is SGHDT and CDR2 is YYEEEE. With 4 bases clipped from V and 2 bases from J, the junction kept 3 bases outside the gene matches. The CDR3 reads CASSETGGNTGELFF. CDR3 coding DNA: TGTGCCAGCAGCGAGACAGGGGGTAACACCGGGGAGCTGTTTTTT.

The genes are TRBV9 and TRBJ1-2; the D is unclear. The germline gives CDR1 SGDLS, CDR2 YYNGEE. The CDR3 is 15 residues long. The ends were cut back, 1 base at V and 0 bases at J, with 10 bases in the middle. CDR3 DNA: TGTGCCAGCAGCGTAAACGGGGAGGCTAACTATGGCTACACCTTC. It is translated as CASSVNGEANYGYTF.

This clone has only one observation. The chain combines TRBV7-9 with TRBJ2-5; D is uncertain. Germline loops: CDR1 SEHNR, CDR2 FQNEAQ (reference sequence). This CDR3 has 15 amino acids. Trimming cost V 0 bases and J 2 bases, with 10 bases left between them. The CDR3: CASSLARGSQETQYF. CDR3 coding DNA: TGTGCCAGCAGCTTAGCCCGTGGTAGTCAAGAGACCCAGTACTTC.

V is TRBV2 and J is TRBJ1-5; TRBD1 aligns across 8 bases. Losses at the gene ends were 8 bases for V and 3 bases for J; bases not matched to a gene: 12. The germline CDR1 and CDR2 sequences are SNHLY and FYNNEI. The CDR3 consists of 16 residues. CDR3 residues: CASRKTGVFDNQPQHF. CDR3 nucleotides: TGTGCCAGCCGGAAGACAGGGGTTTTTGACAATCAGCCCCAGCATTTT.

The chain links TRBV5-1 to TRBJ1-2, with D possibly TRBD1 on 6 matching bases. The V gene's germline CDR1 is SGHRS and CDR2 YFSETQ. With 5 bases removed from V and 8 bases from J, the gap between germline ends came to 19 bases. The CDR3 is 14 amino acids. CDR3 nucleotide sequence: TGCGCCAGCAGGATACCAGGGGATTCGATGGGCTACACCTTC. This gives the protein CASRIPGDSMGYTF.

J is TRBJ2-7 and V is TRBV5-1; D perhaps matches TRBD1 (5 bases). V lost 2 bases, J lost 4 bases, and 13 bases lay in between. CDR1 and CDR2 from the germline V gene are SGHRS and YFSETQ. The CDR3 loop spans 14 amino acids. This CDR3 is CASSLEQAAYEQYF. CDR3 nucleotides: TGCGCCAGCAGCTTAGAACAGGCGGCTTACGAGCAGTACTTC.

This clone showed up many times. The rearrangement links TRBV21-1 to TRBJ2-2; the D segment call TRBD2 is taken from the table without a DNA check. TRBV21-1 is a pseudogene locus. This CDR3 spans 18 amino acids. The CDR3 spells CASSKDWRGDQNTGELFF. Here the CDR3 DNA reads TGTGCCAGCAGCAAAGATTGGCGGGGCGATCAAAACACCGGGGAGCTGTTTTTT.

The chain joins TRBV6-6 to TRBJ1-5; D is perhaps TRBD1 (6 bases). CDR1 and CDR2 (germline): MNHNY, SVGAGI (reference sequence). The germline V and J ends were trimmed by 5 bases and 7 bases, with 12 bases remaining between them. The CDR3 runs to 13 residues. CDR3 residues: CASSTGLGQPQHF. CDR3 coding DNA: TGTGCCAGCAGTACAGGGTTGGGACAGCCCCAGCATTTT.

V gene TRBV9 combines with J gene TRBJ2-3; D is ambiguous. Deletions cut 0 bases from V and 1 base from J, with 9 bases between. The CDR3 is 15 amino acids. Germline V gene lookup returns CDR1 SGDLS and CDR2 YYNGEE. The DNA for the CDR3 is TGTGCCAGCAGCGTAGCGGGTAGTCGCACAGATACGCAGTATTTT. It codes for CASSVAGSRTDTQYF.

The chain uses TRBV5-6 and TRBJ1-4, with 8 bases that match TRBD1. The CDR3 consists of 14 residues. The ends lost 3 bases at V and 8 bases at J; junction bases unmatched: 6. CDR1 and CDR2 (germline): SGHDT, YYEEEE. The CDR3 sequence: CASSSDRGWEKLFF. The CDR3 DNA follows: TGTGCCAGCAGCTCCGACAGGGGCTGGGAAAAACTGTTTTTT. The complete variable domain, with remaining parts taken from reference TRBV5-6 and TRBJ1-4, reads DAGVTQSPTHLIKTRGQQVTLRCSPKSGHDTVSWYQQALGQGPQFIFQYYEEEERQRGNFPDRFSGHQFPNYSSELNVNALLLGDSALYLCASSSDRGWEKLFFGSGTQLSVL.

The V and J genes are TRBV7-6 and TRBJ1-5, with D perhaps matching TRBD1 (6 bases). Trimming stripped 1 base from V and 5 bases from J, with 9 bases between. The length of the CDR3 is 14 residues. Germline CDR1 reads SGHVS; CDR2 reads FNYEAQ. The CDR3 DNA reads TGTGCCAGCAGCTTAGGGGACACAGATCAGCCCCAGCATTTT. Translation gives CASSLGDTDQPQHF.

The CDR3 region has the DNA TGTGCCAGCAGTTACCCTATAGACAGGGACCACGAGCAGTACTTC. Its translation is CASSYPIDRDHEQYF. This chain joins TRBV6-2 or TRBV6-3 and TRBJ2-7; 7 bases are a match to TRBD1. The junction had 9 bases not matched to a gene; V was cut back by 2 bases and J by 5 bases. Germline lookup yields CDR1 MNHEY and CDR2 SVGEGT. The CDR3 sequence is 15 residues long.

Here the CDR3 reads CASSVDVADTQYF. Written as DNA, the CDR3 is TGTGCCAGCAGCGTAGATGTCGCAGATACGCAGTATTTT. The chain links TRBV9 to TRBJ2-3; D not resolved. The V end was cut by 0 bases, the J end by 4 bases, with 6 bases between. CDR3 length equals 13 residues. Germline CDR1 SGDLS, CDR2 YYNGEE.